This T cell receptor (beta chain) appears in the sequencing data of a study of cytomegalovirus exposure and HLA in healthy donors. Overall study results and limits: There were over 150 TCR beta chains listed as cytomegalovirus-associated. Subsequent analysis of the 120 or so validation repertoires found a tendency for first-cohort TCR clusters to co-occur. Rare sequences made up most TCRs, while some public TCRs were found in many donors.

This clone has just one count. Its antigen is unknown. Germline values: CDR1 MGHRA, CDR2 YSYEKL. The CDR3 consists of 15 residues. Trimming took 3 bases from V and 4 from J; bases not matched to a gene: 5. A roughly 120-subject validation cohort, separate from the approximately 720-subject first cohort, supplied the donors. Using immunoSEQ multiplex PCR, the repertoire was profiled, and TCRdb retains in-frame clones only, with some absent. The sample lists tens of thousands of clones, 95% to 98% occurring once. Source material: PBMCs. The TCR was taken from a woman aged 18-30 years in good health and CMV-seropositive. V usage is TRBV4-1 and J usage is TRBJ1-1, with 10 bases fitting TRBD1. The CDR3 coding sequence is TGCGCCAGCAGCCACCGACAGGGGGCTGGCACTGAAGCTTTCTTT. Its translation: CASSHRQGAGTEAFF.